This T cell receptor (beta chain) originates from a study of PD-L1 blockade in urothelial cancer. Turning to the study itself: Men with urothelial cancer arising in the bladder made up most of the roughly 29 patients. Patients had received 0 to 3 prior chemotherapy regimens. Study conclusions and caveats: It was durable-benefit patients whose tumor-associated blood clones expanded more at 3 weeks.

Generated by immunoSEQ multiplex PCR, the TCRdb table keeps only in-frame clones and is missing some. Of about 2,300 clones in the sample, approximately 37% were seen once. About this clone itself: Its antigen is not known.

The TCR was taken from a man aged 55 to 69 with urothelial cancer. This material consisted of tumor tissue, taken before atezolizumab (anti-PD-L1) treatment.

CDR3 sequence (DNA): TGTGCCACCTATACTCAGGGATCTGGAAACACCATATATTTT. Its protein product is CATYTQGSGNTIYF. The genes are TRBV19 and TRBJ1-3, with a weak D call TRBD1 (5 bases). CDR1 and CDR2 (germline): LNHDA, SQIVND (reference sequence). Between the trimmed V and J ends, which lost 10 bases and 1 base, there was a span of 14 bases. The CDR3 contains 14 residues.